Listed here are 30 T cell receptor beta chains from one sample, sequenced in a study of glioma-infiltrating T cells. The iRepertoire nested amplicon-rescue multiplex PCR amplified TCR alpha and beta CDR3s from RNA. TCRdb reprocessed the multiplex PCR reads via MiXCR and lists one record per CDR3 protein. The sample shows 400,000 or so distinct CDR3 sequences, 41% of them seen only once. Specimen: glioma tissue, nonneoplastic brain tissue, or PBMCs (not recorded which). The receptors were gathered from a human donor with low-grade glioma or glioblastoma, undergoing nonglioma brain surgery, or in good health (not recorded which).

The sample holds one count of this clonotype. A read error may explain this, as a much larger clone is one base away. The genes are TRBV28 and TRBJ2-3, with 8 positions matching TRBD2. With V trimmed by 7 bases and J by 6 bases, 15 bases remained unmatched. This CDR3 has 16 amino acids. CDR1 and CDR2 (germline): MDHEN, SYDVKM. The CDR3, as DNA: TGTGCCAGCACCCCCGGCGCGGGAGGCACCGGGGATACGCAGTATTTT. It encodes CASTPGAGGTGDTQYF.

The rearrangement joins TRBV4-2 to TRBJ2-7; D unclear. This CDR3 is 12 amino acids long. Looked up from germline, CDR1 is LGHNA and CDR2 is YNFKEQ. V dropped 1 base and J dropped 7 bases, with 8 bases sitting between them. Here the CDR3 reads CASSQAAREQYF. The CDR3 DNA sequence: TGTGCCAGCAGCCAAGCTGCAAGGGAGCAGTACTTC.

With respect to this clonotype: Since a much larger clone is just one base distant, this may be a read error. The rearrangement joins TRBV20-1 to TRBJ2-1; TRBD2 is a possible D gene (5 bases). Germline lookup yields CDR1 DFQATT and CDR2 SNEGSKA (reference sequence). The CDR3 is made up of 13 amino acids. CDR3 sequence: CSSSKEALTKQFF. The CDR3 DNA reads TGCAGTTCTAGTAAGGAGGCCCTCACAAAGCAGTTCTTC.

This chain connects TRBV20-1 to TRBJ2-3; 10 nucleotides align to TRBD2. The CDR3 length is 13 residues. V dropped 6 bases and J dropped 7; count of bases not matched to a gene: 7. Germline CDR1 DFQATT, CDR2 SNEGSKA (reference sequence). The CDR3 loop is CSAIPSGRNTQYF. CDR3 nucleotide sequence: TGCAGTGCAATTCCTAGCGGGAGAAATACGCAGTATTTT.

The chain links TRBV4-1 to TRBJ2-5, with TRBD2 matching over 10 bases. V was clipped by 0 bases and J by 4 bases; unmatched bases: 8. Germline CDR1 is MGHRA and CDR2 is YSYEKL. The CDR3 length is 17 residues. The CDR3 here is CASSQDPSGSEGETQYF. The CDR3 bases are TGCGCCAGCAGCCAAGATCCTAGCGGGAGTGAGGGAGAGACCCAGTACTTC.

The table lists this clonotype with many counts. The gene calls are TRBV20-1 and TRBJ2-3; D is unresolved. Trimming removed 0 bases from V and 3 bases from J, with 19 bases in between. There are 17 residues in the CDR3. CDR1 is DFQATT, CDR2 SNEGSKA, per germline (reference sequence). DNA for the CDR3: TGCAGTGCTAGAGATCTCCTAAAACCACGAAGTACAGATACGCAGTATTTT. Translated: CSARDLLKPRSTDTQYF.

The chain joins TRBV20-1 to TRBJ2-1, with TRBD1 matching over 7 bases. From germline, CDR1 is DFQATT and CDR2 SNEGSKA (reference sequence). The ends lost 4 bases at V and 14 bases at J; junction bases unmatched: 11. This CDR3 comprises 12 residues. Here the CDR3 DNA reads TGCAGTGCTAACCGACAGGGAGTCCTTGAGTTCTTC. Its translation: CSANRQGVLEFF.

This chain connects TRBV7-2 to TRBJ1-2; D remains unclear. Germline V gene data show CDR1 as SGHTA and CDR2 as FQGNSA. The CDR3 runs to 14 residues. V was clipped by 2 bases and J by 4 bases, with 11 bases between them. The CDR3 loop is CASSLKEIFYGYTF. In nucleotides, the CDR3 is TGTGCCAGCAGCTTAAAGGAAATCTTCTATGGCTACACCTTC. Drawing the rest from reference TRBV7-2 and TRBJ1-2, the complete variable domain is GAGVSQSPSNKVTEKGKDVELRCDPISGHTALYWYRQSLGQGLEFLIYFQGNSAPDKSGLPSDRFSAERTGGSVSTLTIQRTQQEDSAVYLCASSLKEIFYGYTFGSGTRLTVV.

This chain connects TRBV28 to TRBJ1-3; no firm D call. The CDR3 loop spans 13 amino acids. V was trimmed by 5 bases and J by 4 bases, leaving 9 bases between them. Germline lookup yields CDR1 MDHEN and CDR2 SYDVKM. The CDR3 here is CASSGGVGNTIYF. Here the CDR3 DNA reads TGTGCCAGCAGTGGTGGGGTCGGAAACACCATATATTTT.

V and J are TRBV3-1 and TRBJ1-1; D might be TRBD1 (5 bases). Germline loops: CDR1 LGHDT, CDR2 YNNKEL (reference sequence). The ends were cut back, 3 bases at V and 8 bases at J, with 22 bases in the middle. This CDR3 spans 16 amino acids. Written as DNA, the CDR3 is TGTGCCAGCAGCCAGGTCATGGGGCGGGGACGGCCCGAAGCTTTCTTT. It specifies CASSQVMGRGRPEAFF.

The chain couples TRBV28 to TRBJ2-7; 9 nucleotides match TRBD1. The junction had 7 bases not matched to a gene; V was cut back by 3 bases and J by 4 bases. Germline V CDR1 and CDR2: MDHEN, SYDVKM. The CDR3 is 15 residues long. The CDR3 loop reads CASSFGQGIVYEQYF. CDR3 coding DNA: TGTGCCAGCAGTTTCGGACAGGGGATTGTATACGAGCAGTACTTC.

About this clonotype itself: The junction and the germline gene differ at one end; a read error may be behind it. CDR3 amino acids: CASSLTGFYNSHLHF. CDR3 nucleotide sequence: TGTGCCAGCAGCCTGACAGGATTCTATAATTCACACCTCCACTTT. The chain couples TRBV28 to TRBJ1-6, with D perhaps TRBD1 (6 bases). This CDR3 has 15 residues. CDR1 is MDHEN and CDR2 is SYDVKM in the germline V gene.

In regard to this clonotype: Germline and junction disagree at one end, which may indicate a read error. The rearrangement joins TRBV4-3 to TRBJ2-1; 12 bases are a match to TRBD2. The germline gives CDR1 LGHNA, CDR2 YSLEER. This CDR3 has 18 amino acids. The CDR3 nucleotides are TGCGCCGGCAGCCAAGAAACCGGACTAGCGGGATCGGACAATGAGCAGTTCTTC. Its protein is CAGSQETGLAGSDNEQFF.

This sequence joins TRBV29-1 and TRBJ2-7, with D possibly TRBD2 on 5 matching bases. The V end lost 5 bases, the J end lost 4 bases, and 15 bases lay between the germline ends. The CDR3 contains 13 residues. Germline V CDR1 and CDR2: SQVTM, ANQGSEA. The CDR3 DNA follows: TGCAGCGTTAGTGGAGGCATACTATACGAGCAGTACTTC. It encodes CSVSGGILYEQYF.

This clonotype was seen repeatedly, ten times or more. CDR3 coding DNA: TGTGCCAGCAGTTTTCTGGCGACTAGCGGGACAGATACGCAGTATTTT. Translating gives CASSFLATSGTDTQYF. This chain joins TRBV27 and TRBJ2-3, with 10 bases lining up with TRBD2. Germline CDR1 and CDR2: MNHEY and SMNVEV (reference sequence). The V and J ends lost 3 bases and 3 bases, in that order; junction bases with no gene match: 6. CDR3 size: 16 residues.

This clonotype was observed many times. This rearrangement joins TRBV27 to TRBJ2-2, with D unresolved. This CDR3 has 12 amino acids. From germline, CDR1 is MNHEY and CDR2 SMNVEV (reference sequence). Trimming removed 6 bases at V and 6 bases at J, with 8 bases between. The CDR3 region is CASSHGSGELFF. The CDR3 DNA is TGTGCCAGCAGCCATGGATCCGGGGAGCTGTTTTTT.

This clonotype was seen at least ten times. This chain links TRBV7-3 with TRBJ2-1, with 8 bases that match TRBD1. This CDR3 has 15 amino acids. Germline V gives CDR1 SGHTA, CDR2 FQGTGA. The junction had 4 bases not matched to a gene; V was cut back by 4 bases and J by 2 bases. CDR3 DNA sequence: TGTGCCAGCAGCTCACAGGGGGTTACCTACAATGAGCAGTTCTTC. It yields the protein CASSSQGVTYNEQFF.

V is TRBV28 and J is TRBJ2-1, with a tentative D call TRBD2 (6 bases). The CDR3 is made up of 20 amino acids. Germline V gene lookup returns CDR1 MDHEN and CDR2 SYDVKM. V was clipped by 2 bases and J by 4 bases, with 27 bases between them. CDR3 region: CASSLNPIAVIRSAYNEQFF. DNA for the CDR3: TGTGCCAGCAGTTTAAACCCAATAGCGGTAATCAGGAGTGCTTACAATGAGCAGTTCTTC.

This clonotype was seen once. An end of the junction does not agree with germline; a read error may underlie this. The rearrangement uses TRBV4-1 and TRBJ2-1; D unclear. This CDR3 is 15 amino acids long. Germline V gene sequence: CDR1 MGHRA, CDR2 YSYEKL. The CDR3 DNA is TGCGCCAGCAGCCAAGATCCCTTCGAGGTAAATGAGCAGTTCTTT. This translates into CASSQDPFEVNEQFF.

This clonotype appeared a few times. The V call is TRBV20-1, the J call TRBJ2-1, with 11 bases lining up with TRBD2. The CDR3 consists of 18 residues. CDR1 DFQATT and CDR2 SNEGSKA come from the germline V gene (reference sequence). V lost 0 bases and J lost 4; bases outside the gene matches: 11. Here the CDR3 reads CSARDGTTTSGDYNEQFF. The DNA for the CDR3 is TGCAGTGCTAGAGATGGAACGACGACTAGCGGGGATTACAATGAGCAGTTCTTC.

V is TRBV5-1 and J is TRBJ2-7; 8 bases line up with TRBD1. There are 13 residues in the CDR3. Unmatched junction bases numbered 7, after V lost 5 bases and J lost 6 bases. CDR1 is SGHRS and CDR2 is YFSETQ in the germline V gene. CDR3 loop: CASSYGTGSEQYF. The CDR3 nucleotides read TGCGCCAGCAGTTACGGGACAGGATCCGAGCAGTACTTC.

The V gene is TRBV28, the J gene TRBJ2-6; D gene unclear. Germline CDR1 MDHEN, CDR2 SYDVKM. Trimming stripped 8 bases from V and 4 bases from J, with 12 bases between. The CDR3 spans 14 residues. The CDR3 loop is CASSQPSGANVLTF. The CDR3 region has the DNA TGTGCCAGCTCTCAACCATCCGGGGCCAACGTCCTGACTTTC.

This clonotype turned up a few times. The chain uses TRBV6-1 and TRBJ1-1; possible D gene TRBD1, 5 bases. This CDR3 is 14 amino acids long. V shed 6 bases and J shed 1 base, with 12 bases lying between them. Germline V CDR1 and CDR2: MNHNS, SASEGT. The CDR3 DNA reads TGTGCCAGCAGCCCGGACATATGGAACACTGAAGCTTTCTTT. It is translated as CASSPDIWNTEAFF.

The chain combines TRBV12-3 or TRBV12-4 with TRBJ1-1; D might be TRBD1 (6 bases). V lost 5 bases to trimming and J lost 3 bases, with 13 bases between them. The CDR3 is 14 residues long. The CDR3 coding sequence is TGTGCCAGCAGTCCGGGGAGGGGGGACACTGAAGCTTTCTTT. Amino acid sequence: CASSPGRGDTEAFF.

This clonotype was counted between two and nine times. This chain links TRBV6-1 with TRBJ2-1; D gene unclear. V lost 1 base, J lost 8 bases, and 21 bases lay in between. CDR3 length: 17 amino acids. CDR1 and CDR2 (germline): MNHNS, SASEGT. The CDR3 protein is CASSEGPGKSGEDEQFF. CDR3 nucleotides: TGTGCCAGCAGTGAAGGACCGGGCAAAAGTGGAGAGGATGAGCAGTTCTTC.

V is TRBV16 and J is TRBJ2-1; 9 nucleotides line up with TRBD2. The germline CDR1 and CDR2 sequences are KGHSY and FQNENV. The CDR3 consists of 14 residues. Unmatched junction bases numbered 8, after V lost 6 bases and J lost 8 bases. Here the CDR3 reads CASRGTSTSDEQFF. The CDR3 DNA reads TGTGCCAGCAGGGGGACTAGCACTAGCGATGAGCAGTTCTTC.

This clonotype was found once. As the CDR3 is not closed by the conserved phenylalanine or tryptophan, this likely results from a read error. The rearrangement links TRBV27 to TRBJ2-5; 7 bases line up with TRBD2. V shed 3 bases, J shed 1 base, and the junction held 8 bases outside the gene matches. CDR1 is MNHEY and CDR2 is SMNVEV in the germline V gene (reference sequence). The CDR3 length is 16 residues. For the CDR3, the DNA is TGTGCCAGCAGTTTTGGGATCCTAGCGGCCCAAGAGACCCAGTACCTC. Protein: CASSFGILAAQETQYL.

This chain connects TRBV6-1 to TRBJ2-1; D possibly corresponds to TRBD1 (6 bases). With 8 bases removed from V and 4 bases from J, the gap between germline ends came to 12 bases. Looked up from germline, CDR1 is MNHNS and CDR2 is SASEGT. The CDR3 length is 13 residues. CDR3 in DNA: TGTGCCAGCGCGCCCCAGGGGTACAATGAGCAGTTCTTC. This encodes CASAPQGYNEQFF.

As to this clonotype: A read error is possible here, since a much larger clone lies one base away. The genes are TRBV25-1 and TRBJ2-1; 8 bases agree with TRBD1. The length of the CDR3 is 15 residues. Trimming at V came to 4 bases and at J to 3 bases, leaving 5 bases not matched to a gene. Germline lookup yields CDR1 MGHDK and CDR2 SYGVNS. The CDR3 nucleotides read TGTGCCAGCAGTGTATGGGACAGGTGCTACAATGAGCAGTTCTTC. Its protein product is CASSVWDRCYNEQFF. The complete variable domain, with remaining parts taken from reference TRBV25-1 and TRBJ2-1, reads EADIYQTPRYLVIGTGKKITLECSQTMGHDKMYWYQQDPGMELHLIHYSYGVNSTEKGDLSSESTVSRIRTEHFPLTLESARPSHTSQYLCASSVWDRCYNEQFFGPGTRLTVL.

The rearrangement joins TRBV4-1 to TRBJ2-7; no definite D call. The CDR3 loop spans 14 amino acids. V lost 4 bases to trimming and J lost 1 base, with 11 bases between them. The germline CDR1 and CDR2 sequences are MGHRA and YSYEKL. CDR3 nucleotide sequence: TGCGCCAGCAGCCCCTCTCGGCGGTCCTACGAGCAGTACTTC. Its protein product is CASSPSRRSYEQYF.